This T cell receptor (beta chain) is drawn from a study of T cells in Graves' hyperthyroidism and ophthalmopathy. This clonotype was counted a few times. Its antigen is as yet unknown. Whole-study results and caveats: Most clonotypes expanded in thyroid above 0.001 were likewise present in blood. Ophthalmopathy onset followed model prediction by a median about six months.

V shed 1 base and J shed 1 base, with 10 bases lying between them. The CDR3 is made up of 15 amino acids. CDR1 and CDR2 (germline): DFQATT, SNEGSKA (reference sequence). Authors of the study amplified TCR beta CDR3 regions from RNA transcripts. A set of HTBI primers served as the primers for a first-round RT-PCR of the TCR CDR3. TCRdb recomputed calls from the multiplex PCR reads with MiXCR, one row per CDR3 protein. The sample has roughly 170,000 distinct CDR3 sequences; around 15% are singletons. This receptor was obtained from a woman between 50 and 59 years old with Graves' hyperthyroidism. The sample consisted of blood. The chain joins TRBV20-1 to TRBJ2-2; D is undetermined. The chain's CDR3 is CSARVAGLNTGELFF. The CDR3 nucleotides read TGCAGTGCTAGAGTGGCAGGCCTGAACACCGGGGAGCTGTTTTTT.